The rows below give T cell receptor beta chains drawn from one sample of a study of early T cells in non-severe SARS-CoV-2 infection. Via MiXCR, TCRdb re-called the 5' RACE reads, giving one row per CDR3 protein. The repertoire consists of about 40,000 distinct CDR3 sequences, with about 4.9% occurring once and the leading ten covering around 4.9%. Source material: whole blood. All receptors derive from an adult who was a healthcare worker with PCR-confirmed SARS-CoV-2 infection or an uninfected control (not recorded which). CDR3s include the opening cysteine and the closing phenylalanine or tryptophan. Each record gives: CDR3 length, V gene, J gene, clone size, D gene, CDR3 protein, CDR3 DNA. The D gene is left open where the match is weak. The size of a clone is reported for some rows only, either as once, few or many, or as a class for expanded clones.

19,TRBV7-2,TRBJ2-7,many,TRBD2,CASSEKRLTSGGVTYEQYF,TGTGCCAGCAGCGAAAAAAGGCTAACTAGCGGGGGAGTTACCTACGAGCAGTACTTC
12,TRBV29-1,TRBJ2-7,-,TRBD1,CSADRGGGEQYF,TGCAGCGCCGACAGGGGTGGTGGCGAGCAGTACTTC
13,TRBV15,TRBJ2-2,-,-,CATSGLRAGELFF,TGTGCCACCAGCGGACTTAGGGCCGGGGAGCTGTTTTTT
15,TRBV3-2,TRBJ1-4,-,-,CASSRGTGNDEKLFF,TGTGCCAGCAGCCGAGGGACAGGAAATGATGAAAAACTGTTTTTT
14,TRBV27,TRBJ2-7,few,-,CASSFSDRAYEQYF,TGTGCCAGCAGTTTCTCCGACAGAGCCTACGAGCAGTACTTC
15,TRBV7-9,TRBJ2-3,many,-,CASSLALGVADTQYF,TGTGCCAGCAGCTTAGCCCTCGGAGTAGCAGATACGCAGTATTTT
14,TRBV6-5,TRBJ1-5,many,-,CASSYSMNGQPQHF,TGTGCCAGCAGTTACTCGATGAACGGTCAGCCCCAGCATTTT
13,TRBV29-1,TRBJ2-3,-,-,CSAEQSSTDTQYF,TGCAGCGCTGAACAGTCTAGCACAGATACGCAGTATTTT
12,TRBV28,TRBJ2-7,many,-,CASSSGSHEQYF,TGTGCCAGCAGTTCAGGGAGCCACGAGCAGTACTTC
14,TRBV5-4,TRBJ2-5,few,-,CASSFGTHKETQYF,TGTGCCAGCAGCTTTGGGACTCATAAAGAGACCCAGTACTTC
14,TRBV24-1,TRBJ2-1,many,-,CATSAEVPGNEQFF,TGTGCCACCAGTGCGGAGGTTCCGGGCAATGAGCAGTTCTTC
20,TRBV4-1,TRBJ2-3,-,TRBD2,CASSTPGGLAGGRQTDTQYF,TGCGCCAGCAGCACCCCGGGGGGACTAGCGGGAGGACGTCAGACAGATACGCAGTATTTT
14,TRBV18,TRBJ2-3,few,TRBD1,CASSPTGDGDTQYF,TGTGCCAGCTCACCGACAGGGGACGGAGATACGCAGTATTTT
17,TRBV5-1,TRBJ2-3,-,TRBD2,CASSLAPLAGHTDTQYF,TGCGCCAGCAGCTTGGCCCCCTTAGCGGGGCACACAGATACGCAGTATTTT
13,TRBV29-1,TRBJ1-1,-,-,CSVDGRMNTEAFF,TGCAGCGTTGATGGGCGCATGAACACTGAAGCTTTCTTT
16,TRBV2,TRBJ2-3,-,TRBD2,CASSGGLAGETDTQYF,TGTGCCAGCAGTGGGGGACTAGCGGGAGAGACAGATACGCAGTATTTT
16,TRBV11-2,TRBJ2-2,-,TRBD1,CASRPLGDRYTGELFF,TGTGCCAGCAGACCCCTCGGGGACAGATACACCGGGGAGCTGTTTTTT
15,TRBV15,TRBJ1-6,-,TRBD1,CATSFRTGLNSPLHF,TGTGCCACCAGCTTCCGGACAGGACTAAATTCACCCCTCCACTTT
13,TRBV5-1,TRBJ1-4,many,-,CASSLGEREKLFF,TGCGCCAGCAGCTTGGGGGAACGTGAAAAACTGTTTTTT
15,TRBV5-1,TRBJ2-3,many,TRBD2,CASSVSGTSTDTQYF,TGCGCCAGCAGCGTCAGCGGGACTAGCACAGATACGCAGTATTTT
17,TRBV7-2,TRBJ2-5,-,-,CASSLAFVRGTQETQYF,TGTGCCAGCAGCTTAGCGTTTGTCAGGGGAACCCAGGAGACCCAGTACTTC
12,TRBV4-1,TRBJ1-1,few,-,CASLGRGTEAFF,TGCGCCAGCTTGGGACGGGGGACTGAAGCTTTCTTT
12,TRBV7-8,TRBJ1-5,many,-,CASSFWDQPQHF,TGTGCCAGCAGCTTTTGGGATCAGCCCCAGCATTTT
13,TRBV15,TRBJ2-7,many,-,CATSRMGNYEQYF,TGTGCCACCAGCAGAATGGGAAACTACGAGCAGTACTTC
13,TRBV7-2,TRBJ2-1,many,TRBD2,CASSLGMTSEQFF,TGTGCCAGCAGCTTAGGAATGACTAGCGAGCAGTTCTTC
15,TRBV7-2,TRBJ1-2,many,-,CASSLMTAANYGYTF,TGTGCCAGCAGCTTAATGACAGCAGCTAACTATGGCTACACCTTC
12,TRBV3-1,TRBJ1-5,many,-,CASSSEGQPQHF,TGTGCCAGCAGCTCGGAGGGACAGCCCCAGCATTTT
15,TRBV3-1,TRBJ2-7,many,TRBD1,CASSQAGQGTAEQYF,TGTGCCAGCAGCCAAGCGGGACAGGGGACAGCCGAGCAGTACTTC
16,TRBV9,TRBJ2-3,-,TRBD2,CASSVGLAGARDTQYF,TGTGCCAGCAGCGTAGGGCTAGCGGGGGCCAGGGATACGCAGTATTTT
14,TRBV5-1,TRBJ2-3,few,TRBD2,CASAGLAGGDTQYF,TGCGCCAGCGCGGGACTAGCTGGGGGAGATACGCAGTATTTT
15,TRBV23-1,TRBJ1-2,few,-,CASSQSASAYYGYTF,TGCGCCAGCAGTCAATCGGCCAGTGCCTACTATGGCTACACCTTC
13,TRBV30,TRBJ2-1,many,-,CAWSVIYGGEQFF,TGTGCCTGGAGTGTAATCTACGGGGGTGAGCAGTTCTTC
15,TRBV19,TRBJ1-5,many,-,CASSMGVWSDQPQHF,TGTGCCAGTAGTATGGGCGTCTGGTCCGATCAGCCCCAGCATTTT
14,TRBV10-3,TRBJ1-1,few,TRBD1,CAIRSGTVNTEAFF,TGTGCCATCAGGTCCGGGACAGTGAACACTGAAGCTTTCTTT
14,TRBV11-2,TRBJ2-7,many,TRBD1,CASSELDRVREQYF,TGTGCCAGCAGCGAACTGGACAGGGTACGCGAGCAGTACTTC
16,TRBV27,TRBJ1-5,many,-,CASSPMGAGGNQPQHF,TGTGCCAGCAGCCCTATGGGGGCAGGAGGGAATCAGCCCCAGCATTTT
13,TRBV6-4,TRBJ2-5,many,-,CASSRDRGETQYF,TGTGCCAGCAGCCGGGACCGGGGAGAGACCCAGTACTTC
19,TRBV12-3/TRBV12-4,TRBJ2-1,many,TRBD2,CASSLAPLLAKGSYNEQFF,TGTGCCAGCAGTTTAGCGCCCCTACTAGCGAAAGGGTCCTACAATGAGCAGTTCTTC
13,TRBV7-8,TRBJ1-2,-,-,CASSLGGEDGYTF,TGTGCCAGCAGCTTAGGGGGGGAAGATGGCTACACCTTC
14,TRBV7-7,TRBJ2-1,-,-,CASSLGSPLDEQFF,TGTGCTAGCAGCTTAGGTAGCCCGTTGGATGAGCAGTTCTTC
15,TRBV7-2,TRBJ1-2,many,-,CASSLGPLEVYGYTF,TGTGCCAGCAGCTTAGGTCCCTTAGAAGTCTATGGCTACACCTTC